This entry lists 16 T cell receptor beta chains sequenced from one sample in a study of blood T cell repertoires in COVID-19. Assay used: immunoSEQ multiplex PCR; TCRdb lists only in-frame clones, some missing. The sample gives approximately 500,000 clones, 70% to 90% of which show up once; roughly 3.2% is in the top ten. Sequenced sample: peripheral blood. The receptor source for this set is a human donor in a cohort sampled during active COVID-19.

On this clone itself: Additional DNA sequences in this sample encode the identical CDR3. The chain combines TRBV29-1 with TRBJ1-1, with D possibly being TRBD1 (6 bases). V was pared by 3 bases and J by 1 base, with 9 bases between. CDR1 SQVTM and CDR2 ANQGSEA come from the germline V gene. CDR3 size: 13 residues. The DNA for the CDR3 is TGCAGCGTTGATAGGGGGGGGAACACTGAAGCTTTCTTT. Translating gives CSVDRGGNTEAFF.

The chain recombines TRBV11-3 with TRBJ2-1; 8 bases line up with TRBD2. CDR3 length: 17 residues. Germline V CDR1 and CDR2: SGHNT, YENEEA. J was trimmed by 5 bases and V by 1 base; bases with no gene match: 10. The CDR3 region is CASSLALGAGGHNEQFF. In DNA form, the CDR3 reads TGTGCCAGCAGCTTAGCCCTGGGGGCGGGAGGCCACAATGAGCAGTTCTTC.

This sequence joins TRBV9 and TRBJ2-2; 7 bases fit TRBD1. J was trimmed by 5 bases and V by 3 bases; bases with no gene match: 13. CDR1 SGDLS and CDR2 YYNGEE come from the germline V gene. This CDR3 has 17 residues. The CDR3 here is CASSDVTGWDRTGELFF. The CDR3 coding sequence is TGTGCCAGCAGCGACGTGACAGGGTGGGACCGAACCGGGGAGCTGTTTTTT.

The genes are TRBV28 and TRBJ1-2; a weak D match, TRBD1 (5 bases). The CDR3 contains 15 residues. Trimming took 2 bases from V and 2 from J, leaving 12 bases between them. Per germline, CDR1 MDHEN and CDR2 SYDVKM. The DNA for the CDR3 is TGTGCCAGCAGTTTAAGGGGTTTTGGCAACTATGGCTACACCTTC. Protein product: CASSLRGFGNYGYTF.

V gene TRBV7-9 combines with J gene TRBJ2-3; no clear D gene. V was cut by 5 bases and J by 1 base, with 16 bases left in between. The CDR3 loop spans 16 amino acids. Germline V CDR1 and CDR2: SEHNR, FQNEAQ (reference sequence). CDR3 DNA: TGTGCCAGCAGCGTAAGGCAGGCCCTCGGCACAGATACGCAGTATTTT. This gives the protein CASSVRQALGTDTQYF.

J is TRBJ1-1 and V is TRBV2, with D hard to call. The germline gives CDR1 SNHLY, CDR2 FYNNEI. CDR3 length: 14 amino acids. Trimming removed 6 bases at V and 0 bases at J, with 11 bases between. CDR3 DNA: TGTGCCAGCAGCGAGGTTGTAATGAACACTGAAGCTTTCTTT. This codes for CASSEVVMNTEAFF. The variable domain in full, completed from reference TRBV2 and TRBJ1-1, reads EPEVTQTPSHQVTQMGQEVILRCVPISNHLYFYWYRQILGQKVEFLVSFYNNEISEKSEIFDDQFSVERPDGSNFTLKIRSTKLEDSAMYFCASSEVVMNTEAFFGQGTRLTVV.

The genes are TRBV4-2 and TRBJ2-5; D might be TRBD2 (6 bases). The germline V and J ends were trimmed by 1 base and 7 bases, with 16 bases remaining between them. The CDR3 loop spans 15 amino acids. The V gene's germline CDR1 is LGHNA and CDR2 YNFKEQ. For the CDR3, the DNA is TGTGCCAGCAGCCAAGGATTGGGACTTCAGGGGACCCAGTACTTC. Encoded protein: CASSQGLGLQGTQYF.

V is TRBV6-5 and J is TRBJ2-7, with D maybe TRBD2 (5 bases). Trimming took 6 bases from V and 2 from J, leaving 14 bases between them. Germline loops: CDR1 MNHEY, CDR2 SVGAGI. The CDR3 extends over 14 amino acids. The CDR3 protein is CASRWSEGPYEQYF. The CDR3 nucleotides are TGTGCCAGCAGGTGGAGCGAGGGCCCCTACGAGCAGTACTTC.

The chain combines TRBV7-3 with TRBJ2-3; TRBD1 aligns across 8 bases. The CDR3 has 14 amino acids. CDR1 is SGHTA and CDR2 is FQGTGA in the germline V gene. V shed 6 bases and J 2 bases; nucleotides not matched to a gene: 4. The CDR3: CASSPGQVTDTQYF. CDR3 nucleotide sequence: TGTGCCAGCAGTCCGGGACAGGTCACAGATACGCAGTATTTT.

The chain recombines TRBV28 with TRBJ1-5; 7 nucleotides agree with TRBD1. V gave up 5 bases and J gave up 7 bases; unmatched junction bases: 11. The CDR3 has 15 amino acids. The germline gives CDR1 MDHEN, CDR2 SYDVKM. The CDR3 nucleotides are TGTGCCAGCAGTGTGACAGGGATTCGAAACCAGCCCCAGCATTTT. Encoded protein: CASSVTGIRNQPQHF. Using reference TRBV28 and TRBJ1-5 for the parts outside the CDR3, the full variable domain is DVKVTQSSRYLVKRTGEKVFLECVQDMDHENMFWYRQDPGLGLRLIYFSYDVKMKEKGDIPEGYSVSREKKERFSLILESASTNQTSMYLCASSVTGIRNQPQHFGDGTRLSIL.

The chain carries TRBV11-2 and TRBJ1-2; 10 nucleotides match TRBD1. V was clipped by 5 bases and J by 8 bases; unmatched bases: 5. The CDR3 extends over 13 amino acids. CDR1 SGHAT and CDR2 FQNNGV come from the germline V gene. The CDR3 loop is CASSRQGAGGYTF. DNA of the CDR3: TGTGCCAGCAGCCGACAGGGGGCTGGCGGCTACACCTTC.

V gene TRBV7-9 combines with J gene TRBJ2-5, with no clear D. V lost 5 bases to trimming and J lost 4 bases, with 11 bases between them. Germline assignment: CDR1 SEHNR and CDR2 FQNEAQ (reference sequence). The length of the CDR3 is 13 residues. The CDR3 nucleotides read TGTGCCAGCAGCCGCGATGGTGGAGAGACCCAGTACTTC. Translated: CASSRDGGETQYF.

The CDR3 sequence: CATSSLKDRVGHEQYF. The CDR3 nucleotides are TGTGCCACCAGCAGCTTGAAGGACAGGGTAGGCCACGAGCAGTACTTC. V and J are TRBV15 and TRBJ2-7; 8 bases align to TRBD1. Unmatched junction bases numbered 12, after V lost 3 bases and J lost 5 bases. The CDR3 loop spans 16 amino acids. CDR1 LNHNV and CDR2 YYDKDF come from the germline V gene (reference sequence).

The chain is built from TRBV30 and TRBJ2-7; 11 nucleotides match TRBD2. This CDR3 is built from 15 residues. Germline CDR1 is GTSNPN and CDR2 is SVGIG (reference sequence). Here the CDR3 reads CGLAGGTRDTYEQYF. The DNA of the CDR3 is TGTGGTTTAGCGGGAGGGACGAGGGATACCTACGAGCAGTACTTC.

The CDR3 loop is CASSLEPFPGNEQFF. The CDR3, as DNA: TGTGCCAGCAGCTTAGAGCCTTTCCCGGGGAATGAGCAGTTCTTC. The chain employs TRBV7-6 and TRBJ2-1, with D perhaps TRBD2 (5 bases). V lost 1 base and J 7 bases, leaving 14 bases between the germline ends. CDR1 and CDR2 (germline): SGHVS, FNYEAQ. The CDR3 spans 15 residues.

The CDR3 reads CASSLGLAGSTDTQYF. In nucleotides, the CDR3 is TGTGCCAGCAGCTTGGGACTAGCGGGCTCCACAGATACGCAGTATTTT. The gene calls are TRBV7-3 and TRBJ2-3; 12 bases are a match to TRBD2. Germline V CDR1 and CDR2: SGHTA, FQGTGA. After removal of 3 bases from V and 2 bases from J, the junction contained 3 bases not matched to a gene. The CDR3 extends over 16 amino acids.